This T cell receptor beta chain was documented in a study of breast tumors, draining lymph nodes, adjacent tissues. Points from the study as a whole: Findings are consistent with lymph node origin and intratumoral expansion of most tumor T cells. Tumor and nontumor repertoires were significantly more similar in luminal-like than in basal-like breast cancer.

Samples came from axillary lymph nodes draining the breast cancer. This clonotype was detected ten times or more. Antigen specificity is unknown. TCRdb used MiXCR to reprocess the multiplex PCR reads, holding one entry per CDR3 protein. This table holds around 120,000 distinct CDR3 sequences, just under 20% found once. Looked up from germline, CDR1 is SGDLS and CDR2 is YYNGEE. The CDR3 loop spans 13 amino acids. V was cut by 7 bases and J by 0 bases, with 8 bases left in between. Sequencing was carried out using axillary lymph node tissue. This clonotype was sampled from a female donor with breast cancer. Some clones in this sample may be carry-over from other donors' samples. The chain combines TRBV9 with TRBJ2-1, with D tentatively TRBD2 (7 bases). CDR3 amino acids: CASGGASYNEQFF. As DNA, the CDR3 is TGTGCCAGCGGGGGGGCCTCCTACAATGAGCAGTTCTTC.